The following is a T cell receptor beta chain sequence with its context. Its antigen is as yet unknown. Germline loops: CDR1 MDHEN, CDR2 SYDVKM. The V end lost 3 bases, the J end lost 5 bases, and 7 bases lay between the germline ends. The CDR3 consists of 13 residues. Into CD45RA+ naive and CD45RA-negative memory subsets, the CD4+ cells were split. Sorted subsets were amplified in replicate PCRs using approximately 200 ng DNA, 30,000 to 35,000 T cell genomes. TCRdb's table, derived via immunoSEQ multiplex PCR, lists solely in-frame clones and lacks some. The data contain a few hundred thousand clones, more than 95% of them singletons. These data are taken from a study of shared clonotypes between healthy human individuals. Study observations and caveats: Naive subsets usually exceeded memory subsets in estimated richness. Sampling used blood alone; tissue repertoires probably differ.

This sequence originates from a woman in her twenties or thirties in good health. The rearrangement joins TRBV28 to TRBJ1-4; TRBD1 might be the D (6 bases). Sequencing was carried out using naive CD4+ T cells sorted from blood. Specified subset: CD45RA+ positively selected. The CDR3 region is CASSFQGNEKLFF. CDR3 DNA sequence: TGTGCCAGCAGTTTCCAGGGGAATGAAAAACTGTTTTTT.